The 15 T cell receptor beta chains listed next were all sequenced from one sample in a study of T-cell memory formation after mild COVID-19. From the 5' RACE reads, TCRdb called clonotypes with MiXCR, one entry per CDR3 protein. The sample shows some 320,000 distinct CDR3 sequences, about 16% of them seen only once. The specimen was PBMCs or a T cell subset sorted from them (not recorded which). The receptor source for this set is a man between 18 and 35 years old who had mild COVID-19 (a few samples of this study predate the infection). Cell type and time point are not known.

The gene calls are TRBV12-5 and TRBJ1-1, with 8 bases matching TRBD1. Germline CDR1 and CDR2: LGHNT and FRNRAP. The V segment lost 0 bases and the J segment 13 bases; nucleotides outside the gene matches: 7. The CDR3 is 13 residues long. In nucleotides, the CDR3 is TGTGCTAGTGGTTTGGTAGGCACAGGGGGACGTTTCTTT. Amino acid sequence: CASGLVGTGGRFF.

This clonotype was observed a few times. V is TRBV5-1 and J is TRBJ2-3; D remains ambiguous. Germline CDR1 and CDR2: SGHRS and YFSETQ. The CDR3 runs 15 residues. Trimming took off 4 bases at V and 4 bases at J, with 16 bases between the two ends. The CDR3 is CASSPLPEKADTQYF. The CDR3 bases are TGCGCCAGCAGCCCCCTCCCGGAAAAGGCAGATACGCAGTATTTT. The whole variable domain, filled in from reference TRBV5-1 and TRBJ2-3, reads KAGVTQTPRYLIKTRGQQVTLSCSPISGHRSVSWYQQTPGQGLQFLFEYFSETQRNKGNFPGRFSGRQFSNSRSEMNVSTLELGDSALYLCASSPLPEKADTQYFGPGTRLTVL.

This chain joins TRBV27 and TRBJ2-1, with D unresolved. The germline V and J ends were trimmed by 5 bases and 0 bases, with 14 bases remaining between them. Germline-derived CDR1 and CDR2 are MNHEY and SMNVEV (reference sequence). This CDR3 spans 16 amino acids. This CDR3 reads CASSSLPVGSYNEQFF. CDR3 sequence (DNA): TGTGCCAGCAGTAGCCTCCCTGTAGGCTCCTACAATGAGCAGTTCTTC.

This chain uses TRBV12-3 or TRBV12-4 with TRBJ2-1; D not resolved. This CDR3 is built from 14 residues. Trimming removed 7 bases from V and 7 bases from J, with 17 bases in between. Here the CDR3 reads CASILAHSPNEQFF. CDR3 nucleotide sequence: TGTGCCAGCATCTTGGCCCATTCCCCTAATGAGCAGTTCTTC.

This clonotype was detected a few times. The CDR3 sequence: CASSQDLRASGEGGYF. In DNA form, the CDR3 reads TGTGCCAGCAGCCAAGATCTCAGGGCTAGCGGGGAGGGGGGGTACTTC. This chain uses TRBV4-2 with TRBJ2-7; 9 bases map to TRBD2. V lost 0 bases and J lost 12; bases outside the gene matches: 15. Per the germline V gene, CDR1 is LGHNA and CDR2 is YNFKEQ. CDR3 length: 16 amino acids.

This clonotype was recorded at least ten times. The chain has TRBV12-3 or TRBV12-4 and TRBJ2-5; D may be TRBD1 (6 bases). Between the trimmed V and J ends, which lost 6 bases and 0 bases, there was a span of 11 bases. This CDR3 is built from 14 residues. The CDR3: CASRQDRYQETQYF. In DNA form, the CDR3 reads TGTGCCAGCAGGCAAGACAGGTACCAAGAGACCCAGTACTTC.

This clonotype has just a few counts. This chain connects TRBV6-5 to TRBJ1-2, with D tentatively TRBD1 (6 bases). With 0 bases removed from V and 3 bases from J, the gap between germline ends came to 8 bases. CDR3 size: 14 residues. Germline V gene data show CDR1 as MNHEY and CDR2 as SVGAGI. The CDR3 here is CASSYSRTDYGYTF. CDR3 DNA sequence: TGTGCCAGCAGTTACTCTAGGACAGACTATGGCTACACCTTC.

The chain recombines TRBV7-3 with TRBJ2-1; the match to TRBD2 covers 7 bases. The CDR3 extends over 16 amino acids. Per germline, CDR1 SGHTA and CDR2 FQGTGA. Unmatched junction bases numbered 4, after V lost 0 bases and J lost 2 bases. The CDR3 DNA sequence: TGTGCCAGCAGCTTAACTCTAAGCGGGACCTACAATGAGCAGTTCTTC. This sequence encodes CASSLTLSGTYNEQFF.

J is TRBJ2-3 and V is TRBV20-1; 7 bases fit TRBD1. The CDR3 contains 15 residues. Germline loops: CDR1 DFQATT, CDR2 SNEGSKA (reference sequence). V shed 3 bases, J shed 0 bases, and the junction held 6 bases outside the gene matches. The CDR3 protein is CSARPWDRSTDTQYF. Written as DNA, the CDR3 is TGCAGTGCTAGGCCCTGGGACAGAAGCACAGATACGCAGTATTTT.

In its sample, this clonotype was seen a few times. The chain is built from TRBV7-2 and TRBJ1-1; D not resolved. CDR3 length: 12 amino acids. The germline V gene encodes CDR1 SGHTA and CDR2 FQGNSA. The ends were cut back, 6 bases at V and 10 bases at J, with 15 bases in the middle. CDR3 nucleotides: TGTGCCAGCAGAGCTCTTTCAGGAGGAGCTTTCTTT. It is translated as CASRALSGGAFF.

The table lists this clonotype with a count of one. The chain uses TRBV6-2 or TRBV6-3 and TRBJ1-2; D is ambiguous. The length of the CDR3 is 13 residues. Germline V gives CDR1 MNHEY, CDR2 SVGEGT. Trimming removed 0 bases at V and 8 bases at J, with 10 bases between. The CDR3 DNA sequence: TGTGCCAGCAGTTACTCAGCCCCATCCGGCTACACCTTC. This translates into CASSYSAPSGYTF.

This chain connects TRBV6-4 to TRBJ2-1; perhaps D is TRBD1 or TRBD2 (5 bases each). V lost 8 bases, J lost 13 bases, and 27 bases lay in between. The germline V gene encodes CDR1 MRHNA and CDR2 SNTAGT. This CDR3 has 15 residues. For the CDR3, the DNA is TGTGCCAGCGGCCCCACCGGGACCTCGACTGCCGGACAGTTCTTC. Residues: CASGPTGTSTAGQFF.

This clonotype has just a few counts. The chain carries TRBV10-3 and TRBJ1-2; the match to TRBD1 covers 11 bases. From germline, CDR1 is ENHRY and CDR2 SYGVKD. J lost 12 bases, V lost 6 bases, and 3 bases had no gene match. The CDR3 runs 11 residues. CDR3 nucleotide sequence: TGTGCCATCAGCGGACAGGGGGCCGACACCTTC. Its protein is CAISGQGADTF.

The rearrangement links TRBV3-2 to TRBJ1-5. TRBV3-2 is described as a pseudogene. This CDR3 spans 12 amino acids. This CDR3 is CASSQDNQPQHF. CDR3 nucleotide sequence: TGTGCCAGCAGCCAAGACAATCAGCCCCAGCATTTT.

The sample holds one count of this clonotype. V usage is TRBV7-9 and J usage is TRBJ2-7, with D unresolved. This CDR3 is built from 10 residues. V lost 6 bases, J lost 4 bases, and 4 bases lay in between. The germline CDR1 and CDR2 sequences are SEHNR and FQNEAQ (reference sequence). CDR3 bases: TGTGCCAGCAGAAGGTACGAGCAGTACGTC. It encodes CASRRYEQYV.